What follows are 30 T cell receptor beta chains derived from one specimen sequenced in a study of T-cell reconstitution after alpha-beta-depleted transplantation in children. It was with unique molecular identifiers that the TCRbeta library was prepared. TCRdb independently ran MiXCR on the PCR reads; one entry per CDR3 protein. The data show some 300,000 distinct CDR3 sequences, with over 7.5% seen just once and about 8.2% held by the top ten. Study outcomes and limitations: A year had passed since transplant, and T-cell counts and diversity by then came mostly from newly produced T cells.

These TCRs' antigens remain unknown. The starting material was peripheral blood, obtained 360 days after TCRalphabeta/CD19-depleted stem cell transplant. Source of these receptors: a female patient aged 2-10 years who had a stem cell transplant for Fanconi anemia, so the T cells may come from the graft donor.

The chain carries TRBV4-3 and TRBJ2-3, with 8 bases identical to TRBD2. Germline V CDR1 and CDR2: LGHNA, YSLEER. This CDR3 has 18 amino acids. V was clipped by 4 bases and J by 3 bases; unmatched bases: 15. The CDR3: CASSPTSGMLRQTDTQYF. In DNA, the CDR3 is TGCGCCAGCAGCCCAACTAGCGGCATGCTTCGGCAGACAGATACGCAGTATTTT.

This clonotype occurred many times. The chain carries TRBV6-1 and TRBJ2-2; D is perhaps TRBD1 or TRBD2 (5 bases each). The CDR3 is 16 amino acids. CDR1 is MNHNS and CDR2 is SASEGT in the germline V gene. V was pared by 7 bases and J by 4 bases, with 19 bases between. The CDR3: CASMRGDPLGTGELFF. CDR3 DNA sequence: TGTGCCAGCATGAGAGGGGATCCCCTTGGCACCGGGGAGCTGTTTTTT.

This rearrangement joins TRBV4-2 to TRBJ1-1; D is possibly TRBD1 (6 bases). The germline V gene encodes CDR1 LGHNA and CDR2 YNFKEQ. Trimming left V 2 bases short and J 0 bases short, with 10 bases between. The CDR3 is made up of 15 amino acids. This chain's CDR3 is CASSQRGLMNTEAFF. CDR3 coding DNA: TGTGCCAGCAGCCAACGGGGGCTAATGAACACTGAAGCTTTCTTT.

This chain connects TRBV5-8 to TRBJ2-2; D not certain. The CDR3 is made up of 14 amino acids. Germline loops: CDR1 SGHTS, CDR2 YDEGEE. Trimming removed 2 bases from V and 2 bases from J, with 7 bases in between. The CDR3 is CASSLIRNTGELFF. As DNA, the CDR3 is TGTGCCAGCAGCTTAATCCGAAACACCGGGGAGCTGTTTTTT. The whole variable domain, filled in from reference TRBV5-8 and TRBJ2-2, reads EAGVTQSPTHLIKTRGQQATLRCSPISGHTSVYWYQQALGLGLQFLLWYDEGEERNRGNFPPRFSGRQFPNYSSELNVNALELEDSALYLCASSLIRNTGELFFGEGSRLTVL.

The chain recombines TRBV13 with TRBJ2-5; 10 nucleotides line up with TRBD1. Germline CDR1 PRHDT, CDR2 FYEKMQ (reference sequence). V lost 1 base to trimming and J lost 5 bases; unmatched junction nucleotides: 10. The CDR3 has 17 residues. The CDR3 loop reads CASSLDPDDRGLETQYF. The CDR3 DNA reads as TGTGCCAGCAGCTTAGACCCGGACGACAGGGGGCTTGAGACCCAGTACTTC.

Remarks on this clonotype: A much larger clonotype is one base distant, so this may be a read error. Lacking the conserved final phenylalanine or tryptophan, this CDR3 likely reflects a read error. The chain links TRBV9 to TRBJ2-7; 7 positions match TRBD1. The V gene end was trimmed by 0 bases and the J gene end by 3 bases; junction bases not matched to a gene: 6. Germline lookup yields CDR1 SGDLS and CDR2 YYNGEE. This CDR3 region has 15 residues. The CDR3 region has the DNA TGTGCCAGCAGCGTAGGAAGGGACAGCGGCTACGAGCAGTACTTG. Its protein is CASSVGRDSGYEQYL.

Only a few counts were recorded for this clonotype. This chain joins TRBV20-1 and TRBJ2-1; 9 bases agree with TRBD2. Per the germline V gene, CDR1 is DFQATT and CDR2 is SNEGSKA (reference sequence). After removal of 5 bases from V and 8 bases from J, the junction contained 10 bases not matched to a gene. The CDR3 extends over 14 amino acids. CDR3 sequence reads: CSASAGGLVHEQFF. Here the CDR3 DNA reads TGCAGTGCTTCCGCGGGGGGGCTTGTTCATGAGCAGTTCTTC.

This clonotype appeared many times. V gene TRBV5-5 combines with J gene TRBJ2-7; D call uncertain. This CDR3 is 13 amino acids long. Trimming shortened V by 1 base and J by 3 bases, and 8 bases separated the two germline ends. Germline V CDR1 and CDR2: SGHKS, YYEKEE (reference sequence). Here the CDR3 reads CASSLYYGYEQYV. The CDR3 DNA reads TGTGCCAGCAGCTTGTATTACGGCTACGAGCAGTACGTC.

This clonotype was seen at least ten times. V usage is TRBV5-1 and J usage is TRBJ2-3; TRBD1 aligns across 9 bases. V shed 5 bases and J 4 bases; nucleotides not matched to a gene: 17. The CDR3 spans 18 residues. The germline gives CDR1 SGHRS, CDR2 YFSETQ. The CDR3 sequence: CASRITLITGGSADTQYF. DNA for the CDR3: TGCGCCAGCAGAATAACCCTAATAACAGGGGGCTCCGCAGATACGCAGTATTTT.

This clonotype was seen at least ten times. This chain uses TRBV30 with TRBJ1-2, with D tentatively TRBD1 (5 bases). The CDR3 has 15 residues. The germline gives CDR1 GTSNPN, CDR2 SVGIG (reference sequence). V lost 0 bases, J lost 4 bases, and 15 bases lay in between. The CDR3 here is CAWSVLGAGVYGYTF. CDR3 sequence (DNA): TGTGCCTGGAGTGTTCTAGGGGCCGGAGTCTATGGCTACACCTTC.

The DNA of the CDR3 is TGTGCCATCAAGGCCGGGACAGGGAACGACGAGCAGTACTTC. This encodes CAIKAGTGNDEQYF. J is TRBJ2-7 and V is TRBV10-3; the match to TRBD1 covers 9 bases. This CDR3 is built from 14 residues. CDR1 ENHRY and CDR2 SYGVKD come from the germline V gene. The V segment lost 7 bases and the J segment 5 bases; nucleotides outside the gene matches: 9.

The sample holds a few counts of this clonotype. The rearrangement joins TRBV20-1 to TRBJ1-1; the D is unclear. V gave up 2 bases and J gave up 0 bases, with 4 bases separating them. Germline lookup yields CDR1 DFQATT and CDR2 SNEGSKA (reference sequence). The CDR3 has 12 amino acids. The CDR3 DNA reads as TGCAGTGCTAGACACCTGAACACTGAAGCTTTCTTT. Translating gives CSARHLNTEAFF.

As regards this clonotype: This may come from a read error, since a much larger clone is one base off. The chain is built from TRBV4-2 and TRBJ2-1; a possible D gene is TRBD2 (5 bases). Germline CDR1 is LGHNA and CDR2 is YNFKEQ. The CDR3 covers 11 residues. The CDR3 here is CAISTGNEQFF. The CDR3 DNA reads TGTGCCATCAGCACGGGGAATGAGCAGTTCTTC.

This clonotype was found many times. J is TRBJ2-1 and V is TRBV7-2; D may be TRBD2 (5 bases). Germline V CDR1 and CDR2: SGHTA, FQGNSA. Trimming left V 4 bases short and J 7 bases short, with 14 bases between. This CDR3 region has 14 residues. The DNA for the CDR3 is TGTGCCAGCAGCTCCGGGCGGACTCTTAATGAGCAGTTCTTC. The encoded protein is CASSSGRTLNEQFF.

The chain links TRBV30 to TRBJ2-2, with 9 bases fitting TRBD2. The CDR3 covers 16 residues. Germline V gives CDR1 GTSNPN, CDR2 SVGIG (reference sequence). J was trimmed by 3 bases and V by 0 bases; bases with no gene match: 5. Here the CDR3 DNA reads TGTGCCTGGAGTGTCCGCGGGGGGGCCCACACCGGGGAGCTGTTTTTT. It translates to CAWSVRGGAHTGELFF.

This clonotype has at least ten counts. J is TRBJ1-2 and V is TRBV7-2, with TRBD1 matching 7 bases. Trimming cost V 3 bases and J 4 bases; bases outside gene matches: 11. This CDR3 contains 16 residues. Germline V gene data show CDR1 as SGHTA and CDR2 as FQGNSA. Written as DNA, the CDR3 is TGTGCCAGCAGCTTTTACCCGACAGGGATCCGCTATGGCTACACCTTC. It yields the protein CASSFYPTGIRYGYTF.

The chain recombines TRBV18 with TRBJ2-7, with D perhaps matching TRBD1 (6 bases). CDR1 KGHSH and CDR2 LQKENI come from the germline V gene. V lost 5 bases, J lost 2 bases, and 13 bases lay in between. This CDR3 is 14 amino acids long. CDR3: CASSAGEIPYEQYF. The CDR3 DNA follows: TGTGCCAGCTCAGCAGGGGAAATACCCTACGAGCAGTACTTC. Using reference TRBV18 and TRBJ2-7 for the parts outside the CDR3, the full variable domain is NAGVMQNPRHLVRRRGQEARLRCSPMKGHSHVYWYRQLPEEGLKFMVYLQKENIIDESGMPKERFSAEFPKEGPSILRIQQVVRGDSAAYFCASSAGEIPYEQYFGPGTRLTVT.

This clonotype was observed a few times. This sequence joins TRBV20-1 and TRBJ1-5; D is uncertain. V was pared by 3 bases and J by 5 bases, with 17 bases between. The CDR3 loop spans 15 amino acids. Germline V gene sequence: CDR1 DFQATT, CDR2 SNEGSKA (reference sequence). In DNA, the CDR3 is TGCAGTGCTAGCCCCATTGGGAGGGTAGATCAGCCCCAGCATTTT. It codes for CSASPIGRVDQPQHF.

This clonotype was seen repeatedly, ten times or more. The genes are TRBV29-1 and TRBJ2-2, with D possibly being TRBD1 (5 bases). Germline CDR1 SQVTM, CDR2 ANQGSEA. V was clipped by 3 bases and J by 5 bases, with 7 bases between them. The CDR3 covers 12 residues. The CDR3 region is CSVDTGTGELFF. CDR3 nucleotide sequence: TGCAGCGTTGACACAGGAACCGGGGAGCTGTTTTTT.

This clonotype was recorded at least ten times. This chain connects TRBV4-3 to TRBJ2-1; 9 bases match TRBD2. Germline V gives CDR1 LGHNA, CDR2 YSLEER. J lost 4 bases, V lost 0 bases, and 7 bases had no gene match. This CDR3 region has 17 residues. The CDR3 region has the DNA TGCGCCAGCAGCCAAGAAGGAGTAGCGGGGGCATACAATGAGCAGTTCTTC. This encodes CASSQEGVAGAYNEQFF.

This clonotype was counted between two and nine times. The DNA of the CDR3 is TGCGCCAGCAGCCAAGGCCATCGGGGGCAGGGGAGGGTTAGCAATCAGCCCCAGCATTTT. This gives the protein CASSQGHRGQGRVSNQPQHF. The chain joins TRBV4-1 to TRBJ1-5; TRBD1 might be the D (6 bases). This CDR3 has 20 residues. Trimming took 1 base from V and 0 from J, leaving 22 bases between them. CDR1 MGHRA and CDR2 YSYEKL come from the germline V gene.

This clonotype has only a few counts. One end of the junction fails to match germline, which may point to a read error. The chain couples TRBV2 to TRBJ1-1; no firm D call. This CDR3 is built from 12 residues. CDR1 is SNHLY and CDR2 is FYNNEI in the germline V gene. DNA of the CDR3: TGTGCCAGCAGCGGAAGCGTAACTGGAGCTTTCTTT. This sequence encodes CASSGSVTGAFF.

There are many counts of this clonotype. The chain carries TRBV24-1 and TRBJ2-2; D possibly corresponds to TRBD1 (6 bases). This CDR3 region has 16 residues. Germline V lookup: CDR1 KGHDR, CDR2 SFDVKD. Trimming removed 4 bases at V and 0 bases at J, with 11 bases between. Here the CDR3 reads CATSERTDSNTGELFF. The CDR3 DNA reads TGTGCCACCAGTGAACGGACAGATTCGAACACCGGGGAGCTGTTTTTT.

The CDR3 loop is CASSPGGGSNEQFF. In nucleotides, the CDR3 is TGTGCCAGCAGCCCAGGTGGGGGGTCCAATGAGCAGTTCTTC. The chain has TRBV7-3 and TRBJ2-1, with D possibly matching TRBD2 (6 bases). The CDR3 sequence is 14 residues long. Trimming cost V 5 bases and J 6 bases, with 14 bases left between them. The germline V gene encodes CDR1 SGHTA and CDR2 FQGTGA.

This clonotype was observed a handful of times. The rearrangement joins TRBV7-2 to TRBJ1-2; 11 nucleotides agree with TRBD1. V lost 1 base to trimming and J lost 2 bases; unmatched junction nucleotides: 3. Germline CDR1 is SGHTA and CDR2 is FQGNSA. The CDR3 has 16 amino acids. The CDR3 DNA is TGTGCCAGCAGCTTAGGGAGGACAGGGGGCAACTATGGCTACACCTTC. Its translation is CASSLGRTGGNYGYTF.

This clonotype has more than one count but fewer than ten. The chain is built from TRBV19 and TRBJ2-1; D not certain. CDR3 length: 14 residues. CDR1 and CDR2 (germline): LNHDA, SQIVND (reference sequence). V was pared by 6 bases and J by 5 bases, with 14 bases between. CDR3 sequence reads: CASSPERTNNEQFF. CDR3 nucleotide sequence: TGTGCCAGTAGCCCCGAGAGGACGAACAATGAGCAGTTCTTC.

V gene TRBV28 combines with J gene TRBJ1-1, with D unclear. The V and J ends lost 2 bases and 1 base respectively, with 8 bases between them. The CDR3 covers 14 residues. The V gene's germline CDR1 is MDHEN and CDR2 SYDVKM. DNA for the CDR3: TGTGCCAGCAGTTTAGGTAAGGGGAACACTGAAGCTTTCTTT. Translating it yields CASSLGKGNTEAFF.

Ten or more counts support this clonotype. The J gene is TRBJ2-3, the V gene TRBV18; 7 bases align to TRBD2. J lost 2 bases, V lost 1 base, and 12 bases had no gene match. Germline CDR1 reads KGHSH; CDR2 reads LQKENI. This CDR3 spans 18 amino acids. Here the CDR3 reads CASSPLVGLVYSTDTQYF. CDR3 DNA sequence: TGTGCCAGCTCACCACTCGTAGGACTAGTGTACTCCACAGATACGCAGTATTTT.

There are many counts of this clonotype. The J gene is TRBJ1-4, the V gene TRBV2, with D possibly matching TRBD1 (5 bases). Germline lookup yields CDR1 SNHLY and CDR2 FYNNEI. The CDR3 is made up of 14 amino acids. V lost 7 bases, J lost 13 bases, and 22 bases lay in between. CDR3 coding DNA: TGTGCCAGCAACGTACAGGCTTCGAAATCGAGACTGTTTTTT. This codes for CASNVQASKSRLFF.

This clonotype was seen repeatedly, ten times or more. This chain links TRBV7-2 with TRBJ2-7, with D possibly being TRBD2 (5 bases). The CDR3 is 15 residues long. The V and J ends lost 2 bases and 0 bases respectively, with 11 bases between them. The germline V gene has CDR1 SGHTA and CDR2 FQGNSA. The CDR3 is CASSLRSGFSYEQYF. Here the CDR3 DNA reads TGTGCCAGCAGCTTAAGGTCGGGGTTCTCCTACGAGCAGTACTTC.